Following are 28 T cell receptor beta chains from one sample sequenced in a study of cytomegalovirus exposure and HLA in healthy donors. PCR was performed using 60 Vbeta and 13 Jbeta primers. Assay: immunoSEQ multiplex PCR; the TCRdb copy retains only in-frame clones and omits some. The sample has 100,000 or so clones; 75% to 90% are singletons. Sequenced material: PBMCs. All receptors come from a young man in good health and CMV-seronegative.

The genes are TRBV19 and TRBJ2-1; D uncertain. V was trimmed by 10 bases and J by 9 bases, leaving 16 bases between them. The CDR3 spans 12 residues. Germline V gene lookup returns CDR1 LNHDA and CDR2 SQIVND (reference sequence). This chain's CDR3 is CATRDSASEQFF. CDR3 nucleotide sequence: TGTGCCACGCGTGACTCTGCGAGTGAGCAGTTCTTC.

The chain employs TRBV2 and TRBJ1-2; tentative D call: TRBD1 (6 bases). The germline V gene encodes CDR1 SNHLY and CDR2 FYNNEI. Trimming took off 7 bases at V and 7 bases at J, with 19 bases between the two ends. This CDR3 region has 14 residues. The CDR3 coding sequence is TGTGCCAGCAATCCCCGGGACAAGGGTCTTGGCTACACCTTC. This gives the protein CASNPRDKGLGYTF. Looking up the rest from reference TRBV2 and TRBJ1-2 gives the full variable domain: EPEVTQTPSHQVTQMGQEVILRCVPISNHLYFYWYRQILGQKVEFLVSFYNNEISEKSEIFDDQFSVERPDGSNFTLKIRSTKLEDSAMYFCASNPRDKGLGYTFGSGTRLTVV.

The chain has TRBV28 and TRBJ2-5; TRBD2 matches at 10 bases. Unmatched junction bases numbered 4, after V lost 5 bases and J lost 1 base. The CDR3 has 15 amino acids. Germline V gene lookup returns CDR1 MDHEN and CDR2 SYDVKM. The CDR3 region has the DNA TGTGCCAGCAGTGATAGCGGGGGGAGCCAAGAGACCCAGTACTTC. This translates into CASSDSGGSQETQYF.

The gene calls are TRBV7-9 and TRBJ2-5; 11 bases map to TRBD1. J gave up 5 bases and V 5 bases, and 4 bases lay outside the gene matches. The V gene's germline CDR1 is SEHNR and CDR2 FQNEAQ (reference sequence). This CDR3 region has 14 residues. The CDR3 region has the DNA TGTGCCAGCAGCCGGACAGGGGGCGTGGAGACCCAGTACTTC. Translating it yields CASSRTGGVETQYF.

CDR3 amino acids: CATSQGPNQPQHF. The DNA for the CDR3 is TGTGCCACCTCACAGGGACCCAATCAGCCCCAGCATTTT. The rearrangement uses TRBV7-2 and TRBJ1-5, with D possibly matching TRBD1 (6 bases). From germline, CDR1 is SGHTA and CDR2 FQGNSA. The CDR3 contains 13 residues. V lost 10 bases and J lost 3, with 13 bases in between.

The V and J genes are TRBV6-1 and TRBJ2-1; tentative D call: TRBD1 (6 bases). This CDR3 spans 15 amino acids. Trimming took off 5 bases at V and 5 bases at J, with 16 bases between the two ends. The germline CDR1 and CDR2 sequences are MNHNS and SASEGT. The CDR3 DNA reads as TGTGCCAGCAGTCCTGTCCGGGACACTCACAATGAGCAGTTCTTC. Translated, it gives CASSPVRDTHNEQFF.

V usage is TRBV28 and J usage is TRBJ1-6; 9 nucleotides agree with TRBD1. V was clipped by 2 bases and J by 0 bases; unmatched bases: 5. The CDR3 contains 18 residues. Germline CDR1 and CDR2: MDHEN and SYDVKM. The CDR3 here is CASSLGTGRSSYNSPLHF. The CDR3 DNA reads TGTGCCAGCAGTTTAGGGACAGGGAGAAGCTCCTATAATTCACCCCTCCACTTT.

The chain combines TRBV6-5 with TRBJ2-7; possible D gene TRBD2, 6 bases. With 3 bases removed from V and 0 bases from J, the gap between germline ends came to 12 bases. The CDR3 has 15 residues. Germline CDR1 MNHEY, CDR2 SVGAGI. The CDR3 reads CASSYGGASSYEQYF. The CDR3 bases are TGTGCCAGCAGTTATGGCGGGGCAAGCTCCTACGAGCAGTACTTC.

V and J are TRBV5-1 and TRBJ2-7; 11 positions match TRBD2. V dropped 4 bases and J dropped 2; count of bases not matched to a gene: 5. The CDR3 spans 15 residues. CDR1 SGHRS and CDR2 YFSETQ come from the germline V gene. CDR3 protein: CASSTRTSGPYEQYF. The CDR3 nucleotides read TGCGCCAGCAGCACTCGGACTAGCGGGCCCTACGAGCAGTACTTC.

V usage is TRBV18 and J usage is TRBJ1-1; a weak D match, TRBD1 (5 bases). Germline loops: CDR1 KGHSH, CDR2 LQKENI. The V end was cut by 3 bases, the J end by 3 bases, with 8 bases between. The CDR3 loop spans 13 amino acids. CDR3 region: CASSPSGYTEAFF. CDR3 nucleotides: TGTGCCAGCTCACCGTCAGGGTACACTGAAGCTTTCTTT. Complete variable domain (other parts from reference TRBV18 and TRBJ1-1): NAGVMQNPRHLVRRRGQEARLRCSPMKGHSHVYWYRQLPEEGLKFMVYLQKENIIDESGMPKERFSAEFPKEGPSILRIQQVVRGDSAAYFCASSPSGYTEAFFGQGTRLTVV.

CDR3 amino acids: CASSKASLGAGCEQYF. The CDR3 region has the DNA TGTGCCAGCAGCAAAGCCTCGTTAGGAGCGGGCTGCGAGCAGTACTTC. The chain joins TRBV21-1 to TRBJ2-7; the D segment call TRBD2 is taken from the table without a DNA check. TRBV21-1 is tagged as a pseudogene. The CDR3 is made up of 16 amino acids.

This clone has a handful of counts. The V call is TRBV7-3, the J call TRBJ2-2; unclear D gene. V was shortened by 1 base and J by 0 bases, with 6 bases between the two germline ends. The CDR3 extends over 15 amino acids. Germline loops: CDR1 SGHTA, CDR2 FQGTGA. CDR3 sequence: CASSLMGSNTGELFF. CDR3 nucleotides: TGTGCCAGCAGCTTAATGGGCTCGAACACCGGGGAGCTGTTTTTT.

The rearrangement links TRBV6-1 to TRBJ1-5, with D possibly being TRBD1 (5 bases). Trimming pared 1 base from V and 4 bases from J, leaving 5 bases between. Germline values: CDR1 MNHNS, CDR2 SASEGT. The CDR3 spans 13 residues. The CDR3 loop reads CASSEGQNQPQHF. CDR3 nucleotide sequence: TGTGCCAGCAGTGAAGGACAGAATCAGCCCCAGCATTTT.

The rearrangement links TRBV10-3 to TRBJ1-3; D perhaps matches TRBD1 (5 bases). The CDR3 is made up of 13 amino acids. With 9 bases removed from V and 2 bases from J, the gap between germline ends came to 11 bases. Germline CDR1 ENHRY, CDR2 SYGVKD. DNA of the CDR3: TGTGCCATGTACGCAGGGACTGGAAACACCATATATTTT. Its translation is CAMYAGTGNTIYF.

The chain recombines TRBV30 with TRBJ2-3, with 7 bases lining up with TRBD2. There are 16 residues in the CDR3. The V gene's germline CDR1 is GTSNPN and CDR2 SVGIG (reference sequence). V was clipped by 0 bases and J by 0 bases; unmatched bases: 6. The CDR3 loop is CAWSVVASGSTDTQYF. DNA for the CDR3: TGTGCCTGGAGTGTAGTCGCTAGCGGAAGCACAGATACGCAGTATTTT.

V gene TRBV6-6 combines with J gene TRBJ1-5; TRBD1 is a possible D gene (5 bases). The CDR3 has 14 amino acids. V lost 8 bases and J 7 bases, leaving 18 bases between the germline ends. CDR1 MNHNY and CDR2 SVGAGI come from the germline V gene (reference sequence). Written as DNA, the CDR3 is TGTGCCAGCGGGGGGGGGTCGGACGGCCAGCCCCAGCATTTT. Protein sequence: CASGGGSDGQPQHF.

The chain links TRBV5-1 to TRBJ2-7; 10 bases agree with TRBD2. Germline CDR1 is SGHRS and CDR2 is YFSETQ. The CDR3 spans 14 residues. V dropped 2 bases and J dropped 6; count of bases not matched to a gene: 5. In nucleotides, the CDR3 is TGCGCCAGCAGCTTAGCGGGAGGGCCAGGCGAGCAGTACTTC. This encodes CASSLAGGPGEQYF.

V usage is TRBV6-1 and J usage is TRBJ2-2, with TRBD2 identical over 13 bases. The CDR3 runs to 17 residues. In germline, CDR1 is MNHNS, CDR2 SASEGT. V shed 3 bases and J 3 bases; nucleotides not matched to a gene: 4. CDR3 bases: TGTGCCAGCAGTGAGAGACTAGCGGGAGGATACACCGGGGAGCTGTTTTTT. Protein: CASSERLAGGYTGELFF.

This clone was detected once. The chain recombines TRBV21-1 with TRBJ2-2; the DNA was not compared with TRBD2, the D call given in the table. TRBV21-1 is termed a pseudogene. This CDR3 has 17 amino acids. CDR3 loop: CASSILAGDGSSGELFF. The CDR3 DNA reads TGTGCCAGCAGCATACTAGCGGGAGACGGATCCTCCGGGGAGCTGTTTTTT.

The chain carries TRBV7-8 and TRBJ1-5, with D tentatively TRBD1 (6 bases). Trimming removed 6 bases from V and 3 bases from J, with 12 bases in between. This CDR3 has 14 residues. Germline assignment: CDR1 SGHVS and CDR2 FQNEAQ. The CDR3 coding sequence is TGTGCCAGCAGTTCAGGACAGTACAATCAGCCCCAGCATTTT. Amino acids: CASSSGQYNQPQHF.

This chain uses TRBV7-3 with TRBJ2-5; D not resolved. With 5 bases removed from V and 0 bases from J, the gap between germline ends came to 7 bases. The germline CDR1 and CDR2 sequences are SGHTA and FQGTGA. This CDR3 spans 13 amino acids. DNA for the CDR3: TGTGCCAGCAGCCCAGACTACCAAGAGACCCAGTACTTC. As protein: CASSPDYQETQYF.

The gene calls are TRBV7-7 and TRBJ2-1; 9 bases match TRBD1. CDR3 size: 14 residues. V lost 5 bases, J lost 10 bases, and 9 bases stayed unmatched. Germline CDR1 SSHAT, CDR2 FNYEAQ (reference sequence). Here the CDR3 DNA reads TGTGCCAGCAGCCCGACACCTGGGACAGGGGAGCAGTTCTTC. It is translated as CASSPTPGTGEQFF.

The chain employs TRBV6-6 and TRBJ1-2, with 9 nucleotides matching TRBD1. Germline loops: CDR1 MNHNY, CDR2 SVGAGI (reference sequence). The CDR3 spans 13 residues. J lost 7 bases, V lost 6 bases, and 6 bases had no gene match. Written as DNA, the CDR3 is TGTGCCAGCAGCAAACAGGGGGCGGGTGGCTACACCTTC. Translated, it gives CASSKQGAGGYTF.

V gene TRBV6-1 combines with J gene TRBJ2-7; 8 bases fit TRBD1. Germline CDR1 is MNHNS and CDR2 is SASEGT. This CDR3 is 15 amino acids long. Trimming cost V 7 bases and J 2 bases; bases outside gene matches: 10. The CDR3 here is CASTGTGWGPYEQYF. In DNA, the CDR3 is TGTGCCAGCACCGGGACAGGATGGGGCCCCTACGAGCAGTACTTC.

The chain joins TRBV6-1 to TRBJ1-5; D gene ambiguous. This CDR3 has 15 amino acids. From germline, CDR1 is MNHNS and CDR2 SASEGT. The V gene lost 1 base and the J gene lost 6 bases, with 13 bases spanning the gap. The CDR3 here is CASSEVRVLAQPQHF. The CDR3 DNA follows: TGTGCCAGCAGTGAAGTGAGGGTACTGGCTCAGCCCCAGCATTTT.

The V call is TRBV27, the J call TRBJ2-7; 12 nucleotides line up with TRBD1. The J segment lost 2 bases and the V segment lost 3 bases, leaving 8 bases of the junction unmatched. CDR3 length equals 17 residues. Germline values: CDR1 MNHEY, CDR2 SMNVEV (reference sequence). The DNA of the CDR3 is TGTGCCAGCAGTTTGGCGGGACAGGGGGCTACCCCCTACGAGCAGTACTTC. This gives the protein CASSLAGQGATPYEQYF.

V gene TRBV25-1 combines with J gene TRBJ2-1, with a weak D call TRBD1 (5 bases). This CDR3 is 12 amino acids long. Per germline, CDR1 MGHDK and CDR2 SYGVNS. Deletions cut 3 bases from V and 6 bases from J, with 6 bases between. CDR3 sequence: CASSEQGNEQFF. CDR3 sequence (DNA): TGTGCCAGCAGTGAGCAGGGCAATGAGCAGTTCTTC.

The J gene is TRBJ1-2, the V gene TRBV7-8; no clear D gene. Trimming shortened V by 1 base and J by 3 bases, and 9 bases separated the two germline ends. Germline CDR1 SGHVS, CDR2 FQNEAQ. The CDR3 is 14 residues long. The chain's CDR3 is CASSLGAADYGYTF. CDR3 nucleotide sequence: TGTGCCAGCAGCTTAGGGGCAGCGGACTATGGCTACACCTTC. The full variable domain, rest sourced from reference TRBV7-8 and TRBJ1-2, is GAGVSQSPRYKVAKRGQDVALRCDPISGHVSLFWYQQALGQGPEFLTYFQNEAQLDKSGLPSDRFFAERPEGSVSTLKIQRTQQEDSAVYLCASSLGAADYGYTFGSGTRLTVV.